This paragraph covers one TCR beta chain sequence. The data were obtained in a study of cytomegalovirus exposure and HLA in healthy donors. Method: immunoSEQ multiplex PCR; TCRdb's copy keeps in-frame clones and lacks some. The top ten clones hold 4.5% to 6% of a sample with 200,000 to 250,000 clones, over 65% of them seen once. The CDR3 contains 14 residues. CDR1 and CDR2 from the germline V gene are LNHDA and SQIVND (reference sequence). Trimming removed 4 bases from V and 1 base from J, with 9 bases in between. This receptor was taken from a young woman in good health and CMV-seronegative. The rearrangement joins TRBV19 to TRBJ2-3, with D perhaps matching TRBD2 (5 bases). The sample consisted of PBMCs. The CDR3 protein is CASSNWRGTDTQYF. CDR3 DNA sequence: TGTGCCAGTAGTAATTGGCGGGGCACAGATACGCAGTATTTT.